This is a list of T cell receptor beta chains from one sample in a study of T cells in Graves' hyperthyroidism and ophthalmopathy. A single record per CDR3 protein comes from TCRdb applying MiXCR to the multiplex PCR reads. The table has fewer than 350,000 distinct CDR3 sequences, 15% to 20% seen once. The sample comprised blood. The source of these receptors is a man aged 50 to 59 with Graves' ophthalmopathy. CDR3s include the opening cysteine and the closing phenylalanine or tryptophan. D genes are given only for firm matches. Size is stated for part of the rows, as once, few or many counts, or as a class when the clone is expanded.

size: many; J: TRBJ2-3; D: TRBD2; V: TRBV11-2; DNA: TGTGCCAGCAGCTTTGGACTAGCGTCGATCACAGATACGCAGTATTTT; CDR3: CASSFGLASITDTQYF
size: .; J: TRBJ1-5; D: .; V: TRBV20-1; DNA: TGCAGTGCCGGGGGAGGGTGGGGTCAGCCCCAGCATTTT; CDR3: CSAGGGWGQPQHF
size: many; J: TRBJ1-5; D: .; V: TRBV24-1; DNA: TGTGCCACCTCCGGACGGGGGGGGAATCAGCCCCAGCATTTT; CDR3: CATSGRGGNQPQHF
size: .; J: TRBJ2-2; D: .; V: TRBV20-1; DNA: TGCAGTGCTAGTCCTAGCGGGACAGGCACCGGGGAGCTGTTTTTT; CDR3: CSASPSGTGTGELFF
size: .; J: TRBJ2-5; D: .; V: TRBV25-1; DNA: TGTGCCAGCAGTGAAGGGTTCGTGGGGGAGACCCAGTACTTC; CDR3: CASSEGFVGETQYF
size: few; J: TRBJ1-1; D: .; V: TRBV9; DNA: TGTGCCAGCAGCGTAGGAGGGACTGAAGCTTTCTTT; CDR3: CASSVGGTEAFF
size: .; J: TRBJ2-1; D: .; V: TRBV29-1; DNA: TGCAGCGTTGAATCGGGGGCAGGCACCAGGGACTCCTACAATGAGCAGTTCTTC; CDR3: CSVESGAGTRDSYNEQFF
size: .; J: TRBJ2-6; D: .; V: TRBV18; DNA: TGTGCCAGCTCACCAGTGGTTTCGCGGGGTTCTGGGGCCAACGTCCTGACTTTC; CDR3: CASSPVVSRGSGANVLTF
size: few; J: TRBJ2-2; D: .; V: TRBV6-1; DNA: TGTGCCAGCATCGGGTCTAGCCTCATGGGCGGGGAGCTGTTTTTT; CDR3: CASIGSSLMGGELFF
size: .; J: TRBJ1-2; D: .; V: TRBV6-5; DNA: TGTGCCAGCATGCTCATAGGGAGGGGCTACACCTTC; CDR3: CASMLIGRGYTF
size: many; J: TRBJ1-1; D: .; V: TRBV7-3; DNA: TGTGCCAGCAGCTTAGGACAGAGCCTGAACACTGAAGCTTTCTTT; CDR3: CASSLGQSLNTEAFF
size: many; J: TRBJ2-7; D: .; V: TRBV27; DNA: TGTGCCAGCAGTCTAATAGCGGACCTCGCCTACGAGCAGTACTTC; CDR3: CASSLIADLAYEQYF
size: many; J: TRBJ2-5; D: .; V: TRBV12-3/TRBV12-4; DNA: TGTGCCAGCAGTTTAGTTCGTGGGGCGAAAGAGACCCAGTACTTC; CDR3: CASSLVRGAKETQYF
size: many; J: TRBJ2-1; D: TRBD2; V: TRBV4-1; DNA: TGCGCCAGCAGCCAAGTGGGGTTGGGACTACAGCAGTTCTTC; CDR3: CASSQVGLGLQQFF
size: .; J: TRBJ2-1; D: .; V: TRBV27; DNA: TGTGCCAGCAAACTAGTAGGGGGTGAGCAGTTCTTC; CDR3: CASKLVGGEQFF
size: many; J: TRBJ2-5; D: TRBD2; V: TRBV12-3/TRBV12-4; DNA: TGTGCCAGCAGACCTGGGACTAGCGGCCAAGAGACCCAGTACTTC; CDR3: CASRPGTSGQETQYF
size: .; J: TRBJ2-7; D: .; V: TRBV28; DNA: TGTGCCAGCAGCCGTCTACCCTACGAGCAGTACTTC; CDR3: CASSRLPYEQYF
size: .; J: TRBJ2-7; D: TRBD2; V: TRBV15; DNA: TGTGCCACCAGCAGAGATGGGTCGGGAGGCCTCTACGAGCAGTACTTC; CDR3: CATSRDGSGGLYEQYF
size: few; J: TRBJ2-1; D: .; V: TRBV7-3; DNA: TGTGCCAGCAGCCCAGGTGGGGGCGGGCATGAGCAGTTCTTC; CDR3: CASSPGGGGHEQFF
size: .; J: TRBJ2-7; D: TRBD1; V: TRBV13; DNA: TGTGCCAGCAGCTTGGGACAGGCGATTTACGAGCAGTACTTC; CDR3: CASSLGQAIYEQYF
size: few; J: TRBJ2-1; D: TRBD2; V: TRBV20-1; DNA: TGCAGTGCACTATCCGGGACTAGGTGGAATGAGCAGTTCTTC; CDR3: CSALSGTRWNEQFF
size: many; J: TRBJ2-7; D: .; V: TRBV3-1; DNA: TGTGCCAGCAGCCAAGCTTGGAACGAGCAGTACTTC; CDR3: CASSQAWNEQYF
size: few; J: TRBJ2-6; D: TRBD1; V: TRBV12-3/TRBV12-4; DNA: TGTGCCAGCAGTTCAGGGGGCACTGGGGCCAACGTCCTGACTTTC; CDR3: CASSSGGTGANVLTF
size: many; J: TRBJ1-2; D: .; V: TRBV3-1; DNA: TGTGCCAGCAGCCAAGGCCCCGCAGGCTGGGGCTACACCTTC; CDR3: CASSQGPAGWGYTF
size: many; J: TRBJ2-3; D: .; V: TRBV2; DNA: TGTGCCAGCAGTGGAGGGGCCTATAGGGGTACGCAGTATTTT; CDR3: CASSGGAYRGTQYF
size: many; J: TRBJ2-7; D: .; V: TRBV20-1; DNA: TGCAGTGCTAGGGACAGCTCCTACGAGCAGTACTTC; CDR3: CSARDSSYEQYF